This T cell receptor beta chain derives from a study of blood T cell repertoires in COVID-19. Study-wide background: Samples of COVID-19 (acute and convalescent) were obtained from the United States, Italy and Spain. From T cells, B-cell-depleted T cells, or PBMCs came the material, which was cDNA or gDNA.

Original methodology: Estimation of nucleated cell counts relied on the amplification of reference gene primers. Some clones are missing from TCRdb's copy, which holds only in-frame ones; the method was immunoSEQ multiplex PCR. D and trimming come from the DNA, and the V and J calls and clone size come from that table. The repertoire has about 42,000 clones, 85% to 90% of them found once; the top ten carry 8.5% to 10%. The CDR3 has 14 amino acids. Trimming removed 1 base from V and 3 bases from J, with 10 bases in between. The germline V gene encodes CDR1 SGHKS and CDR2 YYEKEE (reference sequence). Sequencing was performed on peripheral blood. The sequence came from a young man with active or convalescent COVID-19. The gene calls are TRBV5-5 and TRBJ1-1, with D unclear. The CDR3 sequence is CASSLTPGDTEAFF. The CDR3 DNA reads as TGTGCCAGCAGCTTGACACCCGGAGACACTGAAGCTTTCTTT.